This TCR beta chain stems from a study of shared clonotypes between healthy human individuals. Study context: With ages of 18 to 49, the donors were a couple of women and three men.

The data were produced by immunoSEQ multiplex PCR, yet TCRdb's version contains in-frame clones alone and is incomplete. Among fewer than 2.5 million clones, roughly 93% were seen once, and the ten largest hold 0.36%. The V gene end was trimmed by 0 bases and the J gene end by 14 bases; junction bases not matched to a gene: 13. The CDR3 is 15 amino acids. Germline V gene data show CDR1 as SQVTM and CDR2 as ANQGSEA. The chain joins TRBV29-1 to TRBJ2-1; 10 bases are a match to TRBD2. Sequencing was performed on naive CD4+ T cells from PBMCs. The subset was: CD45RA+ positively selected. This sequence originates from a man aged 18 to 30 in good health. Some clones in this sample may be carry-over from other donors' samples. The DNA for the CDR3 is TGCAGCGTTGAAGATTGGGTCCTAGCGGGAGAAAGAGAGTTCTTC. Amino acids: CSVEDWVLAGEREFF.